This T cell receptor (beta chain) was found in a study of T cell changes during pregnancy in multiple sclerosis. Sequenced by immunoSEQ multiplex PCR; TCRdb stores in-frame clones only, minus some. This sample carries some 100,000 clones, 92% of them seen once, and the ten largest clones take less than 2%. The receptor was isolated from a female donor with multiple sclerosis, enrolled in a pregnancy study. Here the sequenced sample was peripheral blood, taken after pregnancy.

The CDR3: CASSSDRRRGGYTF. Here the CDR3 DNA reads TGTGCCAGCAGTTCTGACCGAAGACGGGGAGGCTACACCTTC. The genes are TRBV27 and TRBJ1-2; D ambiguous. The CDR3 runs to 14 residues. The V end lost 4 bases, the J end lost 8 bases, and 17 bases lay between the germline ends. Germline V lookup: CDR1 MNHEY, CDR2 SMNVEV (reference sequence).